The next 29 T cell receptor beta chains were all read from a single sample in a study of blood T cells in healthy people across ages (dated by TCRdb to 2013 to 2016). Libraries came from 5' RACE. The sequencer was an Illumina HiSeq 2500. A second PCR of roughly 6 to 12 cycles was run with a J-beta primer mix and a sample-barcoded 5' primer. TCRdb took the public reads, trimmed them with fastp at Q25, ran MiXCR for clone calling and kept in-frame beta chains. Each CDR3 protein gets just one entry, which takes the most common genes and DNA from the rows behind it. In this sample the table shows 750,000 to 950,000 distinct CDR3 sequences, 29% of which occur a single time. Roughly a tenth of the sample goes to the ten largest clones. These data are also associated with another study on T cells of mothers and their children.

Material: blood. Every receptor here comes from a middle-aged woman in good health.

This clonotype was detected a few times. J is TRBJ1-2 and V is TRBV27; D might be TRBD1 (6 bases). CDR3 length equals 13 residues. Deletions cut 6 bases from V and 3 bases from J, with 11 bases between. The germline V gene encodes CDR1 MNHEY and CDR2 SMNVEV (reference sequence). CDR3 nucleotides: TGTGCCAGCAGAGAACAGGGTGACTATGGCTACACCTTC. Its translation is CASREQGDYGYTF.

This chain links TRBV6-2 or TRBV6-3 with TRBJ1-1; the match to TRBD1 covers 8 bases. V lost 0 bases and J lost 3; bases outside the gene matches: 6. Germline V gene data show CDR1 as MNHEY and CDR2 as SVGEGT. The CDR3 has 16 amino acids. In DNA, the CDR3 is TGTGCCAGCAGTTACTCGAGGACAGGGATGGACACTGAAGCTTTCTTT. It translates to CASSYSRTGMDTEAFF.

The chain links TRBV6-2 or TRBV6-3 to TRBJ2-5, with TRBD1 matching over 9 bases. The end of the DNA is better explained by TRBJ2-7, so the J call may be wrong. Germline CDR1 is MNHEY and CDR2 is SVGEGT. The CDR3 totals 15 residues. In DNA, the CDR3 is TGTGCCAGCAGCTTAGATACAGGGGGCCCCTACGAGCAGTACTTC. This gives the protein CASSLDTGGPYEQYF.

The gene calls are TRBV7-9 and TRBJ2-3; maybe TRBD2 (6 bases). V lost 6 bases and J 4 bases, leaving 20 bases between the germline ends. The CDR3 runs 16 residues. Germline V lookup: CDR1 SEHNR, CDR2 FQNEAQ (reference sequence). The CDR3, as DNA: TGTGCCAGCAGACAGTCGCTAGCGATTAGCGCAGATACGCAGTATTTT. This codes for CASRQSLAISADTQYF. Variable domain in full (rest from reference TRBV7-9 and TRBJ2-3): DTGVSQNPRHKITKRGQNVTFRCDPISEHNRLYWYRQTLGQGPEFLTYFQNEAQLEKSRLLSDRFSAERPKGSFSTLEIQRTEQGDSAMYLCASRQSLAISADTQYFGPGTRLTVL.

The J gene is TRBJ1-3, the V gene TRBV18; D gene uncertain. The CDR3 is 14 amino acids. Germline lookup yields CDR1 KGHSH and CDR2 LQKENI. V was cut by 3 bases and J by 2 bases, with 8 bases left in between. DNA of the CDR3: TGTGCCAGCTCACCGCAGGCTACTGGAAACACCATATATTTT. Translation gives CASSPQATGNTIYF.

This clonotype was detected ten times or more. The rearrangement uses TRBV28 and TRBJ2-7; 8 nucleotides agree with TRBD1. V was clipped by 5 bases and J by 3 bases; unmatched bases: 6. This CDR3 spans 14 amino acids. Germline CDR1 and CDR2: MDHEN and SYDVKM. CDR3 DNA: TGTGCCAGCAGTGGTGGACAGGGCCTCTACGAGCAGTACTTC. It translates to CASSGGQGLYEQYF.

This clonotype has just a few counts. The rearrangement links TRBV5-6 to TRBJ2-6, with D tentatively TRBD1 (5 bases). The germline V gene encodes CDR1 SGHDT and CDR2 YYEEEE. V lost 3 bases to trimming and J lost 1 base, with 8 bases between them. There are 15 residues in the CDR3. CDR3 nucleotide sequence: TGTGCCAGCAGCTCCAGGGTTTCTGGGGCCAACGTCCTGACTTTC. Translation gives CASSSRVSGANVLTF.

This clonotype was counted many times. The chain carries TRBV30 and TRBJ1-1; D possibly corresponds to TRBD1 (5 bases). V was pared by 5 bases and J by 1 base, with 8 bases between. CDR1 GTSNPN and CDR2 SVGIG come from the germline V gene (reference sequence). This CDR3 is 12 amino acids long. The CDR3 DNA is TGTGCCTGGGGACACCCGAACACTGAAGCTTTCTTT. Encoded protein: CAWGHPNTEAFF. Variable domain in full (rest from reference TRBV30 and TRBJ1-1): SQTIHQWPATLVQPVGSPLSLECTVEGTSNPNLYWYRQAAGRGLQLLFYSVGIGQISSEVPQNLSASRPQDRQFILSSKKLLLSDSGFYLCAWGHPNTEAFFGQGTRLTVV.

The J gene is TRBJ2-1, the V gene TRBV20-1, with TRBD2 identical over 7 bases. This CDR3 has 13 amino acids. The junction had 9 bases not matched to a gene; V was cut back by 6 bases and J by 7 bases. Germline V gives CDR1 DFQATT, CDR2 SNEGSKA (reference sequence). CDR3: CSAGLVWGNEQFF. Here the CDR3 DNA reads TGCAGTGCAGGACTAGTTTGGGGAAATGAGCAGTTCTTC.

Concerning this clonotype: A much larger clone differs by one base, so this may be a read error. CDR3: CTSSEGRDTYEQYF. CDR3 nucleotides: TGTACCAGCAGTGAAGGCCGGGACACCTACGAGCAGTACTTC. This chain uses TRBV2 with TRBJ2-7; TRBD1 might be the D (6 bases). The CDR3 is 14 residues long. CDR1 and CDR2 from the germline V gene are SNHLY and FYNNEI.

V usage is TRBV7-9 and J usage is TRBJ2-4; possible D gene TRBD2, 6 bases. In germline, CDR1 is SEHNR, CDR2 FQNEAQ (reference sequence). The CDR3 length is 17 residues. Trimming shortened V by 5 bases and J by 0 bases, and 17 bases separated the two germline ends. For the CDR3, the DNA is TGTGCCAGCAGCGTGGGGGGACTTGAACTAGCCAAAAACATTCAGTACTTC. Translating it yields CASSVGGLELAKNIQYF.

This clonotype has ten or more counts. The CDR3 nucleotides are TGTGCCAGCGCAACTAGCGGTTACTACGAGCAGTACTTC. Protein: CASATSGYYEQYF. The rearrangement links TRBV27 to TRBJ2-7; TRBD2 agrees at 8 bases. Trimming took 8 bases from V and 3 from J; bases not matched to a gene: 6. The CDR3 sequence is 13 residues long. CDR1 MNHEY and CDR2 SMNVEV come from the germline V gene (reference sequence).

The chain recombines TRBV6-6 with TRBJ1-2; possible D gene TRBD1, 6 bases. Trimming removed 7 bases from V and 4 bases from J, with 10 bases in between. Germline-derived CDR1 and CDR2 are MNHNY and SVGAGI (reference sequence). CDR3 length: 12 residues. The CDR3 protein is CASTGGGYGYTF. In DNA form, the CDR3 reads TGTGCCAGCACCGGGGGCGGCTATGGCTACACCTTC.

The genes are TRBV29-1 and TRBJ2-3, with 8 bases fitting TRBD2. The CDR3 contains 15 residues. Germline trimming cut 3 bases from V and 0 bases from J; bases unmatched to any gene: 5. Germline V gives CDR1 SQVTM, CDR2 ANQGSEA. This chain's CDR3 is CSVDESGGSTDTQYF. The CDR3 DNA is TGCAGCGTTGATGAGAGCGGGGGTAGCACAGATACGCAGTATTTT.

Worth noting for this clonotype: Possible read error: a much larger clone is one base away. The chain recombines TRBV4-1 with TRBJ1-2, with TRBD1 matching 8 bases. Germline CDR1 reads MGHRA; CDR2 reads YSYEKL. The CDR3 runs to 16 residues. The CDR3 region has the DNA TGCGCCATCAGCCACTCCGGGACAGGCCAAAACTATGGCTACACCTTC. It translates to CAISHSGTGQNYGYTF.

In this sample, this clonotype turned up a few times. J is TRBJ2-1 and V is TRBV9, with TRBD2 matching over 10 bases. J lost 6 bases, V lost 0 bases, and 12 bases had no gene match. The CDR3 length is 18 residues. Germline CDR1 SGDLS, CDR2 YYNGEE. CDR3 DNA: TGTGCCAGCAGCGTAGTAGCTAGCGGGGGCCATGGGGTCAATGAGCAGTTCTTC. This gives the protein CASSVVASGGHGVNEQFF.

This clonotype was detected only a few times. This chain joins TRBV6-2 or TRBV6-3 and TRBJ2-6, with a tentative D call TRBD1 (6 bases). This CDR3 contains 17 residues. V lost 5 bases and J 0 bases, leaving 14 bases between the germline ends. In germline, CDR1 is MNHEY, CDR2 SVGEGT. The DNA for the CDR3 is TGTGCCAGCAGTCTCCGGGACATTCGCTCTGGGGCCAACGTCCTGACTTTC. Protein sequence: CASSLRDIRSGANVLTF.

J is TRBJ2-3 and V is TRBV6-2 or TRBV6-3; 10 bases are shared with TRBD2. The V gene end was trimmed by 7 bases and the J gene end by 0 bases; junction bases not matched to a gene: 1. CDR1 is MNHEY, CDR2 SVGEGT, per germline. The CDR3 is 14 amino acids. The DNA for the CDR3 is TGTGCCAGCATGACTAGCGGGAGCACAGATACGCAGTATTTT. The encoded protein is CASMTSGSTDTQYF.

There are many counts of this clonotype. J is TRBJ2-7 and V is TRBV5-1; no reliable D call. CDR1 and CDR2 from the germline V gene are SGHRS and YFSETQ. Trimming took 0 bases from V and 4 from J, leaving 14 bases between them. The CDR3 covers 15 residues. CDR3 region: CASSLEGHTSYEQYF. In DNA, the CDR3 is TGCGCCAGCAGCTTGGAAGGGCATACATCTTACGAGCAGTACTTC.

This clonotype was observed many times. This chain uses TRBV5-1 with TRBJ2-7; no firm D call. Trimming left V 0 bases short and J 6 bases short, with 10 bases between. Looked up from germline, CDR1 is SGHRS and CDR2 is YFSETQ. CDR3 length: 13 amino acids. In nucleotides, the CDR3 is TGCGCCAGCAGCTTGGGTTCCGTTCTCGAGCAGTACTTC. This translates into CASSLGSVLEQYF.

Turning to this clonotype: A read error may explain this, as a much larger clone is one base away. The CDR3 DNA sequence: TGTGCCAGCAGGCCCTCGACGGAGGAGGATACGCAGTATTTT. Translation: CASRPSTEEDTQYF. The chain uses TRBV6-2 or TRBV6-3 and TRBJ2-3, with TRBD2 as a possible D gene (5 bases). From germline, CDR1 is MNHEY and CDR2 SVGEGT. There are 14 residues in the CDR3. Trimming took off 6 bases at V and 6 bases at J, with 16 bases between the two ends.

The V and J genes are TRBV9 and TRBJ2-1; TRBD2 matches 9 bases. This CDR3 region has 17 residues. After removal of 0 bases from V and 2 bases from J, the junction contained 6 bases not matched to a gene. Germline V gene lookup returns CDR1 SGDLS and CDR2 YYNGEE. The CDR3 DNA follows: TGTGCCAGCAGCGTAGGGAGTAGCGGGGGTACCTACAATGAGCAGTTCTTC. Translation gives CASSVGSSGGTYNEQFF.

This clonotype has more than one count but fewer than ten. V and J are TRBV9 and TRBJ2-3; 10 bases line up with TRBD2. Trimming removed 0 bases from V and 0 bases from J; junction bases left unmatched: 1. CDR1 SGDLS and CDR2 YYNGEE come from the germline V gene. This CDR3 comprises 16 residues. CDR3 DNA sequence: TGTGCCAGCAGCGTAGGAGCGGGGGGGAGCACAGATACGCAGTATTTT. This encodes CASSVGAGGSTDTQYF.

This chain uses TRBV5-1 with TRBJ1-4; 7 bases map to TRBD1. The CDR3 length is 14 residues. Looked up from germline, CDR1 is SGHRS and CDR2 is YFSETQ. The V segment lost 4 bases and the J segment 7 bases; nucleotides outside the gene matches: 7. As DNA, the CDR3 is TGCGCCAGCAGCGATACGGCAGGGGGTGAAAAACTGTTTTTT. Its translation: CASSDTAGGEKLFF.

The chain employs TRBV15 and TRBJ2-7, with unresolved D. Germline CDR1 LNHNV, CDR2 YYDKDF (reference sequence). The CDR3 has 15 amino acids. Between the trimmed V and J ends, which lost 0 bases and 3 bases, there was a span of 12 bases. The CDR3 sequence: CATSRDPQPFYEQYF. The CDR3, as DNA: TGTGCCACCAGCAGAGATCCGCAGCCTTTCTACGAGCAGTACTTC.

This clonotype came up a few times. The rearrangement joins TRBV29-1 to TRBJ1-2; no clear D gene. V was pared by 3 bases and J by 8 bases, with 10 bases between. In germline, CDR1 is SQVTM, CDR2 ANQGSEA. The length of the CDR3 is 11 residues. The CDR3 protein is CSVDRFEGYTF. Written as DNA, the CDR3 is TGCAGCGTTGACAGGTTCGAGGGCTACACCTTC. The full variable domain, with the rest looked up from reference TRBV29-1 and TRBJ1-2, is SAVISQKPSRDICQRGTSLTIQCQVDSQVTMMFWYRQQPGQSLTLIATANQGSEATYESGFVIDKFPISRPNLTFSTLTVSNMSPEDSSIYLCSVDRFEGYTFGSGTRLTVV.

This clonotype was recorded at least ten times. The chain employs TRBV11-2 and TRBJ1-2; TRBD1 matches at 8 bases. V lost 1 base, J lost 4 bases, and 5 bases stayed unmatched. CDR3 length: 15 residues. Germline V lookup: CDR1 SGHAT, CDR2 FQNNGV. The CDR3: CASSLATGEGYGYTF. In DNA form, the CDR3 reads TGTGCCAGCAGCTTAGCGACAGGGGAAGGCTATGGCTACACCTTC. The full variable domain, completed using reference TRBV11-2 and TRBJ1-2, is EAGVAQSPRYKIIEKRQSVAFWCNPISGHATLYWYQQILGQGPKLLIQFQNNGVVDDSQLPKDRFSAERLKGVDSTLKIQPAKLEDSAVYLCASSLATGEGYGYTFGSGTRLTVV.

The rearrangement links TRBV24-1 to TRBJ1-5, with D tentatively TRBD1 (5 bases). Germline lookup yields CDR1 KGHDR and CDR2 SFDVKD. The CDR3 has 14 residues. Trimming took 5 bases from V and 9 from J, leaving 16 bases between them. CDR3 amino acids: CATSAPGAFWPQHF. DNA of the CDR3: TGTGCCACCAGTGCCCCCGGGGCCTTCTGGCCCCAGCATTTT.

With respect to this clonotype: A read error may explain this, as a much larger clone is one base away. The chain is built from TRBV2 and TRBJ2-1, with D perhaps being TRBD1 or TRBD2 (5 bases each). The CDR3 runs 13 residues. The germline CDR1 and CDR2 sequences are SNHLY and FYNNEI. The CDR3: CTSSGGLGDEQFF. The CDR3 DNA sequence: TGTACCAGCAGTGGGGGTTTGGGGGATGAGCAGTTCTTC.